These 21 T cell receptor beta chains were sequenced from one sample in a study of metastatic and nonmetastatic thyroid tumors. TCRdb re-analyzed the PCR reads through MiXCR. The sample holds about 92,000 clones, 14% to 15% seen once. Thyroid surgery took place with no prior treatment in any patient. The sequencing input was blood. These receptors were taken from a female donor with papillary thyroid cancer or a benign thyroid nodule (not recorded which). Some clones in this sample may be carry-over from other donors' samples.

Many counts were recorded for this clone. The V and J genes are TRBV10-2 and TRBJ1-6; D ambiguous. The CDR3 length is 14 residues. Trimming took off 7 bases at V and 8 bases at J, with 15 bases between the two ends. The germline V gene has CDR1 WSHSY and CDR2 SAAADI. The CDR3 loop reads CASTLTGDYSPLHF. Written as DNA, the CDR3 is TGCGCCAGCACGTTGACGGGCGATTATTCACCCCTCCACTTT.

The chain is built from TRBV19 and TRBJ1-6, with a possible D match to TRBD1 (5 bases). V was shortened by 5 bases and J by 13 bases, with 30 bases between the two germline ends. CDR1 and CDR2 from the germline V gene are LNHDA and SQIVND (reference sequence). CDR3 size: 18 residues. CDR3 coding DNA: TGTGCCAGTAGTCTGAAAGGCAGGGACGGAAGGGGAAGGAAGCCCCTCCACTTT. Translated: CASSLKGRDGRGRKPLHF.

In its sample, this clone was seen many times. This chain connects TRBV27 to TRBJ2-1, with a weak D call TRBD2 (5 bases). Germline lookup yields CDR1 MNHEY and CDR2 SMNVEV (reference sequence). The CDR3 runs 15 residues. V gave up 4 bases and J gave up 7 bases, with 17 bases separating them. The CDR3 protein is CASSSPTDGENEQFF. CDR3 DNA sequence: TGTGCCAGCAGTTCCCCCACGGACGGGGAGAATGAGCAGTTCTTC.

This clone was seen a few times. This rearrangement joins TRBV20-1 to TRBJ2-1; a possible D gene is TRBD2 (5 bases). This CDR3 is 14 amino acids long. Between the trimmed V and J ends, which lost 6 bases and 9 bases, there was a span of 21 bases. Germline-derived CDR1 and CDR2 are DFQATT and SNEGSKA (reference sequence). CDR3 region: CSATVSQDLGEQFF. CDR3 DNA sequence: TGCAGTGCCACCGTATCCCAGGACTTGGGTGAGCAGTTCTTC.

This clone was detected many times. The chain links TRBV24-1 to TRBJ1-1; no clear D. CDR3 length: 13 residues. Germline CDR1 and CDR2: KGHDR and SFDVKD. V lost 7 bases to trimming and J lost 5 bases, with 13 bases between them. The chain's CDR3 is CATRSGRKTEAFF. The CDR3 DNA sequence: TGTGCCACCAGGTCTGGGAGGAAGACTGAAGCTTTCTTT.

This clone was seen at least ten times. For the CDR3, the DNA is TGCAGCGTCCAAAGAGACCAGAACACTGAAGCTTTCTTT. Amino acid sequence: CSVQRDQNTEAFF. The V gene is TRBV29-1, the J gene TRBJ1-1; D uncertain. CDR3 length equals 13 residues. V dropped 6 bases and J dropped 1 base, with 12 bases sitting between them. Germline values: CDR1 SQVTM, CDR2 ANQGSEA.

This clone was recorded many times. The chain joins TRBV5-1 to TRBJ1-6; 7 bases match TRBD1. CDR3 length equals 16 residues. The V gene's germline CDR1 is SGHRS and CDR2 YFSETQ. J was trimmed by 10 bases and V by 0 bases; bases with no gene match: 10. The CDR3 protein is CASSLANRGMGSPLHF. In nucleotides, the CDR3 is TGCGCCAGCAGCTTGGCCAACAGGGGTATGGGATCACCCCTCCACTTT.

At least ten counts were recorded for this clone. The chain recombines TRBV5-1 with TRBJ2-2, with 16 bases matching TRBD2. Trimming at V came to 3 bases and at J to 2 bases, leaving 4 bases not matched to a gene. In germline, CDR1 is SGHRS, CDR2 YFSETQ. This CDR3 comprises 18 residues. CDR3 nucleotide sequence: TGCGCCAGCAGCTCGGGACTAGCGGGGGGGTTAAACACCGGGGAGCTGTTTTTT. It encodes CASSSGLAGGLNTGELFF.

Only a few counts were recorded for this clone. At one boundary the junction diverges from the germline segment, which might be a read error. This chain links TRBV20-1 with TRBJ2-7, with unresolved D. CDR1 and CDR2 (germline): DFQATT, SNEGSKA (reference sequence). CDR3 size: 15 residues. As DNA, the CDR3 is TGCAGTGCTAGGGCCCACTTGGTGGGTTCCTACGGGCAGTACTTC. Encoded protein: CSARAHLVGSYGQYF.

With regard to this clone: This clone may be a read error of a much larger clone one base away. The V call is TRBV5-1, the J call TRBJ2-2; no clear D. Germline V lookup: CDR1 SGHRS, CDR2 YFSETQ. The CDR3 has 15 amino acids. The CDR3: CASRFRTTNTVELFF. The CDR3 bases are TGCGCCAGCCGATTTCGAACCACGAACACCGTGGAGCTGTTTTTT.

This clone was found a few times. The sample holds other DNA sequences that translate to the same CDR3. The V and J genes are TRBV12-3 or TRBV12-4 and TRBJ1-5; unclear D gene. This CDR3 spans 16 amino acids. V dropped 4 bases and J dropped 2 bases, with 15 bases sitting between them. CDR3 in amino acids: CASSSPVGLGNQPQHF. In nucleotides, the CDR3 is TGTGCCAGCAGTTCCCCTGTTGGGCTTGGCAATCAGCCCCAGCATTTT.

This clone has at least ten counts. The CDR3 sequence: CASTKPRPNYGYTF. The DNA for the CDR3 is TGTGCCAGCACCAAACCAAGGCCCAACTATGGCTACACCTTC. V and J are TRBV28 and TRBJ1-2; D is undetermined. V shed 7 bases and J shed 2 bases, with 14 bases lying between them. The CDR3 is made up of 14 amino acids. Germline V gene sequence: CDR1 MDHEN, CDR2 SYDVKM.

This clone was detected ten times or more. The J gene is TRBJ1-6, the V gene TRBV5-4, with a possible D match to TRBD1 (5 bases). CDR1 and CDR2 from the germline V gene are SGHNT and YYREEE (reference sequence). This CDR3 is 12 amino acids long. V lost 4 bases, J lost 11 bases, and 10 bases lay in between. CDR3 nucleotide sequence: TGTGCCAGCAGCGGAGGGGCCGCACCCCTCCACTTT. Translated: CASSGGAAPLHF.

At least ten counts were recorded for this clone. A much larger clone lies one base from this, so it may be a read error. The CDR3 protein is CAIRKGSESEQYF. CDR3 DNA sequence: TGTGCCATCAGAAAGGGAAGTGAGAGCGAGCAGTACTTC. The chain carries TRBV10-3 and TRBJ2-7; D unclear. The CDR3 is 13 amino acids. Germline loops: CDR1 ENHRY, CDR2 SYGVKD. Trimming shortened V by 6 bases and J by 6 bases, and 15 bases separated the two germline ends.

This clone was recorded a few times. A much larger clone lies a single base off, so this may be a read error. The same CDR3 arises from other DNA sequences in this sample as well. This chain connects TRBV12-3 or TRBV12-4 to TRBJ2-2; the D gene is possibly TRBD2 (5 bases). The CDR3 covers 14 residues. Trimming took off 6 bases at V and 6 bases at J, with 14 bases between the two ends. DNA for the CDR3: TGTGCCAGCAGCCCAACCCCCGGGGCCGGGGAGCTGTTTTTT. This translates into CASSPTPGAGELFF.

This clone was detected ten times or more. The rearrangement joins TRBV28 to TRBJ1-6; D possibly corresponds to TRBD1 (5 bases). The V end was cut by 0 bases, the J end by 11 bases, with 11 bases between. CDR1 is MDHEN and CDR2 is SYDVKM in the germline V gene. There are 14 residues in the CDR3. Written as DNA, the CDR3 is TGTGCCAGCAGTTTATGGCTAGGGGATACACCCCTCCACTTT. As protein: CASSLWLGDTPLHF.

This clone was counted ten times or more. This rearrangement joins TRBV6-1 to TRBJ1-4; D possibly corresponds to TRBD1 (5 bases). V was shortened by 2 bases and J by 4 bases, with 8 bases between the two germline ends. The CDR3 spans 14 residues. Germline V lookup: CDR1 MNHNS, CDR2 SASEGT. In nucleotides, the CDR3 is TGTGCCAGCAGTGAATCGGGGGTTAATGAAAAACTGTTTTTT. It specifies CASSESGVNEKLFF.

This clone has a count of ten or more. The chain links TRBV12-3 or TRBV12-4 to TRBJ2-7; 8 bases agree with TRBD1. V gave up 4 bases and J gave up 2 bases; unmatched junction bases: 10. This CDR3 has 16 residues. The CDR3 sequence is CASSSGTGLLTYEQYF. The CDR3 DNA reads TGTGCCAGCAGTTCTGGGACAGGCCTTCTGACCTACGAGCAGTACTTC.

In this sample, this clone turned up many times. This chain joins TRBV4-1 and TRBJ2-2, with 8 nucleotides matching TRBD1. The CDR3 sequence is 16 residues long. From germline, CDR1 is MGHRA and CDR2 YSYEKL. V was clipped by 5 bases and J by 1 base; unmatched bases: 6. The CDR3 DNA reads TGCGCCAGCAGCTTACCAGACAGGGGGAACACCGGGGAGCTGTTTTTT. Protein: CASSLPDRGNTGELFF.

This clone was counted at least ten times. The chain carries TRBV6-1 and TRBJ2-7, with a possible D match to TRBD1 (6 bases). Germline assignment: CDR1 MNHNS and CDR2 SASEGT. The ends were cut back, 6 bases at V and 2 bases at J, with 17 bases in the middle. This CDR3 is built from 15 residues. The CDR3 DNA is TGTGCCAGCAGGAAGACAGGCCAATTAACCTACGAGCAGTACTTC. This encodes CASRKTGQLTYEQYF.

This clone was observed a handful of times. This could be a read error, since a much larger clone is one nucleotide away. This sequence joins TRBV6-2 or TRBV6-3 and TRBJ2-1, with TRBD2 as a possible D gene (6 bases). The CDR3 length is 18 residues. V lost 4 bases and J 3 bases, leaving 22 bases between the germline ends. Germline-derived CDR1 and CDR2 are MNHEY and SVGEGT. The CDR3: CASSSLVGSGVNYNEQFF. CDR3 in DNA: TGTGCCAGCAGTTCTCTAGTGGGTAGCGGCGTTAACTACAATGAGCAGTTCTTC.